The clone carrying this TCR beta chain was recorded at least ten times. Its antigen is still unknown. This sample was included in a study of T-cell reconstitution after alpha-beta-depleted transplantation in children. Unique molecular identifiers were incorporated during preparation of the TCRbeta library. TCRdb re-called the PCR reads through MiXCR, storing one row per CDR3 protein. The repertoire includes roughly 250,000 distinct CDR3 sequences, approximately 8% of them detected once, and less than 8% sits in the top ten. Trimming left V 1 base short and J 6 bases short, with 15 bases between. The CDR3 runs to 16 residues. CDR1 and CDR2 (germline): MGHRA, YSYEKL. Study-level results: The study traced high day-60 TCRbeta diversity in some patients to surviving recipient T cells and thymic progenitors. Where alpha-beta T cells came from about two months after transplant was reportedly several hundred expanded graft clones. By one year post-transplant, T-cell counts and diversity largely arose from T cells that were newly produced.

This TCR was sampled from a male patient younger than 18 who had a stem cell transplant for acute lymphoblastic leukemia, so the T cells may come from the graft donor. The rearrangement links TRBV4-1 to TRBJ1-4, with no clear D. The sample in question was PBMCs, mostly from graft donor cells, obtained 180 days after TCRalphabeta/CD19-depleted stem cell transplant. The chain's CDR3 is CASSQGRAKNYEKLFF. CDR3 nucleotide sequence: TGCGCCAGCAGCCAAGGACGGGCAAAGAACTATGAAAAACTGTTTTTT.